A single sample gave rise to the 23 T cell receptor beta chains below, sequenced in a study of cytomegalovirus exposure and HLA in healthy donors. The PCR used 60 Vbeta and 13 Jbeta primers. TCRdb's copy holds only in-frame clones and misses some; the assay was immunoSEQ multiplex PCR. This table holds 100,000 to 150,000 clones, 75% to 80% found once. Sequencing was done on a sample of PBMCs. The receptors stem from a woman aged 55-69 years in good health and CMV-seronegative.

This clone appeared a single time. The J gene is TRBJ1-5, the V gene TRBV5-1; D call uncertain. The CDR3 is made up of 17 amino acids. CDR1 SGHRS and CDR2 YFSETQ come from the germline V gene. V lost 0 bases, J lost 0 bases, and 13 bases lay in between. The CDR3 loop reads CASSLDPLGNSNQPQHF. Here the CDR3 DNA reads TGCGCCAGCAGCTTGGACCCGTTGGGCAATAGCAATCAGCCCCAGCATTTT. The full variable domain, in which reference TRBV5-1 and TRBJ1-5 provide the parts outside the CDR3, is KAGVTQTPRYLIKTRGQQVTLSCSPISGHRSVSWYQQTPGQGLQFLFEYFSETQRNKGNFPGRFSGRQFSNSRSEMNVSTLELGDSALYLCASSLDPLGNSNQPQHFGDGTRLSIL.

CDR3 residues: CASGQGEGYEQYF. In DNA form, the CDR3 reads TGTGCCAGCGGACAGGGGGAAGGTTACGAGCAGTACTTC. This chain uses TRBV5-4 with TRBJ2-7; TRBD1 aligns across 10 bases. Germline V gene sequence: CDR1 SGHNT, CDR2 YYREEE (reference sequence). V gave up 7 bases and J gave up 4 bases; unmatched junction bases: 5. The CDR3 loop spans 13 amino acids. Using reference TRBV5-4 and TRBJ2-7 for the parts outside the CDR3, the full variable domain is ETGVTQSPTHLIKTRGQQVTLRCSSQSGHNTVSWYQQALGQGPQFIFQYYREEENGRGNFPPRFSGLQFPNYSSELNVNALELDDSALYLCASGQGEGYEQYFGPGTRLTVT.

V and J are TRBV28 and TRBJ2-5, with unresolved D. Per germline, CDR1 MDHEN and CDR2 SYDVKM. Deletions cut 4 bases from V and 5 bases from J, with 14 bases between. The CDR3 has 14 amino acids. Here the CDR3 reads CASSSYLPRETQYF. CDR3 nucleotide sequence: TGTGCCAGCAGTTCCTACCTGCCGAGGGAGACCCAGTACTTC.

CDR3: CASSLDGRGGQDEQFF. The CDR3 DNA is TGTGCCAGCAGCTTAGACGGGCGGGGGGGCCAGGATGAGCAGTTCTTC. The J gene is TRBJ2-1, the V gene TRBV11-3; 9 positions match TRBD2. The CDR3 covers 16 residues. The germline V gene has CDR1 SGHNT and CDR2 YENEEA. The J segment lost 8 bases and the V segment lost 0 bases, leaving 8 bases of the junction unmatched. Supplemented by reference TRBV11-3 and TRBJ2-1, the full variable domain reads EAGVVQSPRYKIIEKKQPVAFWCNPISGHNTLYWYLQNLGQGPELLIRYENEEAVDDSQLPKDRFSAERLKGVDSTLKIQPAELGDSAVYLCASSLDGRGGQDEQFFGPGTRLTVL.

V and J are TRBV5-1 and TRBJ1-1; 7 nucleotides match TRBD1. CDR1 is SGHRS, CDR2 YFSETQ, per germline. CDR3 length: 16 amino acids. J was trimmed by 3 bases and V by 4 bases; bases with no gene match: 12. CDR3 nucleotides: TGCGCCAGCAGCCCGAGCCGGACAGGTGGGTACACTGAAGCTTTCTTT. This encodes CASSPSRTGGYTEAFF.

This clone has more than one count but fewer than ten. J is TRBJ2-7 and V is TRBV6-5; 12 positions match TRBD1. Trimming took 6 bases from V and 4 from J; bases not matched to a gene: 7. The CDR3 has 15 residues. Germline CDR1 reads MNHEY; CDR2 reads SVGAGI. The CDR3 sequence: CASSSPGQGAYEQYF. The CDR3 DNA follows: TGTGCCAGCAGCAGTCCGGGACAGGGGGCTTACGAGCAGTACTTC.

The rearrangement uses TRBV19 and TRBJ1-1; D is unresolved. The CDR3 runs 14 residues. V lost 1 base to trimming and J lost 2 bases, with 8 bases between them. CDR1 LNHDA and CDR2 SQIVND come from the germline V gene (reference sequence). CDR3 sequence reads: CASSIVHTNTEAFF. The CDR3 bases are TGTGCCAGTAGTATAGTACATACCAACACTGAAGCTTTCTTT. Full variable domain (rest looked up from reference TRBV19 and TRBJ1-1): DGGITQSPKYLFRKEGQNVTLSCEQNLNHDAMYWYRQDPGQGLRLIYYSQIVNDFQKGDIAEGYSVSREKKESFPLTVTSAQKNPTAFYLCASSIVHTNTEAFFGQGTRLTVV.

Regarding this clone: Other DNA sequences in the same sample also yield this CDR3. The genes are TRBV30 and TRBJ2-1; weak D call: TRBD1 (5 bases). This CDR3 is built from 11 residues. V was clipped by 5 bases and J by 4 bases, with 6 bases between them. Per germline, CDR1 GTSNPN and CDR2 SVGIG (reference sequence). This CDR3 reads CAWGAYNEQFF. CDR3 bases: TGTGCCTGGGGGGCGTACAATGAGCAGTTCTTC.

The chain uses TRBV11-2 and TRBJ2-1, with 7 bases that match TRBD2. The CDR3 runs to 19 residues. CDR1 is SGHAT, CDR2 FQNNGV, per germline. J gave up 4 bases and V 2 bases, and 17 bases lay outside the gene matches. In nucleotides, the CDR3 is TGTGCCAGCAGCTTATTATTCCCATCGGCGGGAGAAAAGTACAATGAGCAGTTCTTC. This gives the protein CASSLLFPSAGEKYNEQFF.

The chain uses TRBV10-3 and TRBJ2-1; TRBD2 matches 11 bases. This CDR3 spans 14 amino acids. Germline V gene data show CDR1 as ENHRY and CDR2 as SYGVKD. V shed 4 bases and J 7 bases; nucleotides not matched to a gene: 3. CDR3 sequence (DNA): TGTGCCATCAGTGTAGCGGGAGGGGGGAATGAGCAGTTCTTC. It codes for CAISVAGGGNEQFF.

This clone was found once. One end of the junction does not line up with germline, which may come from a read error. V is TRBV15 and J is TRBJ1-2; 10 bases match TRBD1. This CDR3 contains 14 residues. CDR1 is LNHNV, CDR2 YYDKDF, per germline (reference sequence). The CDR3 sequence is CATSRGQGGYGYTF. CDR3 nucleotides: TGTGCCACCAGTAGAGGACAGGGGGGCTATGGCTACACCTTC.

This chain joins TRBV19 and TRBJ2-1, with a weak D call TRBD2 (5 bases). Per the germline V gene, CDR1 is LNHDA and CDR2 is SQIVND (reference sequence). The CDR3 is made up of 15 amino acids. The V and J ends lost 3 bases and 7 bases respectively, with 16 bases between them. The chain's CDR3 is CASSINLARGNEQFF. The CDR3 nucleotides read TGTGCCAGTAGTATCAATTTGGCTCGGGGAAATGAGCAGTTCTTC.

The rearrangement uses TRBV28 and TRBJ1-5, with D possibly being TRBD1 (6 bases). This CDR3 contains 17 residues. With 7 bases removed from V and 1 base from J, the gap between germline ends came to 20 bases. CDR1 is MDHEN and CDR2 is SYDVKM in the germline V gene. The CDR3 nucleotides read TGTGCCAGCACCCGGCGCCGCAGGGGACGGAGCAATCAGCCCCAGCATTTT. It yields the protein CASTRRRRGRSNQPQHF.

The CDR3 sequence: CASSSSTGNNEQFF. CDR3 sequence (DNA): TGCGCCAGCAGCTCCTCGACAGGCAACAATGAGCAGTTCTTC. The J gene is TRBJ2-1, the V gene TRBV5-1, with D tentatively TRBD1 (6 bases). The V and J ends lost 3 bases and 5 bases respectively, with 12 bases between them. Germline-derived CDR1 and CDR2 are SGHRS and YFSETQ. This CDR3 region has 14 residues. The full variable domain, completed using reference TRBV5-1 and TRBJ2-1, is KAGVTQTPRYLIKTRGQQVTLSCSPISGHRSVSWYQQTPGQGLQFLFEYFSETQRNKGNFPGRFSGRQFSNSRSEMNVSTLELGDSALYLCASSSSTGNNEQFFGPGTRLTVL.

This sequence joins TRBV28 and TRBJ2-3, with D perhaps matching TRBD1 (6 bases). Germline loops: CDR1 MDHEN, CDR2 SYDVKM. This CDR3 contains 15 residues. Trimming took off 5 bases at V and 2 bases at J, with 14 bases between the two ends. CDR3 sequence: CASSPRDTYTDTQYF. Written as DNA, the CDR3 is TGTGCCAGCAGTCCCCGGGACACCTACACAGATACGCAGTATTTT. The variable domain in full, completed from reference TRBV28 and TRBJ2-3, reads DVKVTQSSRYLVKRTGEKVFLECVQDMDHENMFWYRQDPGLGLRLIYFSYDVKMKEKGDIPEGYSVSREKKERFSLILESASTNQTSMYLCASSPRDTYTDTQYFGPGTRLTVL.

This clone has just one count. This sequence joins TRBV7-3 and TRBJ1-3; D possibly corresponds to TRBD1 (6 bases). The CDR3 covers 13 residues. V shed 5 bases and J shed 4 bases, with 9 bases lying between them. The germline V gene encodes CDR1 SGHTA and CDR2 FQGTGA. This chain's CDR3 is CASSRGQGNTIYF. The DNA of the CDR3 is TGTGCCAGCAGCCGCGGACAGGGAAACACCATATATTTT.

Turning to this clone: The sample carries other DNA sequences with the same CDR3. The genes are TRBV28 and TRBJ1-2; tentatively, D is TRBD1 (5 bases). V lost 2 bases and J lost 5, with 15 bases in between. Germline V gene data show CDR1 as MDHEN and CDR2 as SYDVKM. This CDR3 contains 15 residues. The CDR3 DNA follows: TGTGCCAGCAGTTTAGGTGGGCAGGGTGTGTATGGCTACACCTTC. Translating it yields CASSLGGQGVYGYTF.

The CDR3 DNA follows: TGTGCCAGCAGTCGCTGGACTAGCGGGGGGCTACTCTCCTACAATGAGCAGTTCTTC. Encoded protein: CASSRWTSGGLLSYNEQFF. The chain couples TRBV7-9 to TRBJ2-1; 14 bases are a match to TRBD2. CDR1 and CDR2 from the germline V gene are SEHNR and FQNEAQ (reference sequence). The CDR3 has 19 residues. V was pared by 6 bases and J by 0 bases, with 10 bases of the junction left unmatched.

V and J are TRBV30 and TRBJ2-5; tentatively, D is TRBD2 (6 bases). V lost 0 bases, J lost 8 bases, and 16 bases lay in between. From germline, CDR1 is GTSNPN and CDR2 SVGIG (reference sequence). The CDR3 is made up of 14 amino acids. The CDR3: CAWSVGDSVRTQYF. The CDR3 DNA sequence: TGTGCCTGGAGTGTGGGGGACTCCGTACGAACCCAGTACTTC.

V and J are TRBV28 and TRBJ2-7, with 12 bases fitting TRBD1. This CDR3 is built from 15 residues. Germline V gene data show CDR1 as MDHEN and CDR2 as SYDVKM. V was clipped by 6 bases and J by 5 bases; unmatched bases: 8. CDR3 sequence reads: CASSHAGTGGHEQYF. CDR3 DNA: TGTGCCAGCAGCCATGCCGGGACAGGGGGCCACGAGCAGTACTTC. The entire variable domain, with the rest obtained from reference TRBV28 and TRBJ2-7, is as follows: DVKVTQSSRYLVKRTGEKVFLECVQDMDHENMFWYRQDPGLGLRLIYFSYDVKMKEKGDIPEGYSVSREKKERFSLILESASTNQTSMYLCASSHAGTGGHEQYFGPGTRLTVT.

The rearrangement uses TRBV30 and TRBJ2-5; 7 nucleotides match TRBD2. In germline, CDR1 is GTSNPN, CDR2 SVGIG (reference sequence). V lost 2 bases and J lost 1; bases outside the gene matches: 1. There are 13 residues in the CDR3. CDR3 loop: CAWSRTSQETQYF. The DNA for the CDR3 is TGTGCCTGGAGTCGGACTAGCCAAGAGACCCAGTACTTC.

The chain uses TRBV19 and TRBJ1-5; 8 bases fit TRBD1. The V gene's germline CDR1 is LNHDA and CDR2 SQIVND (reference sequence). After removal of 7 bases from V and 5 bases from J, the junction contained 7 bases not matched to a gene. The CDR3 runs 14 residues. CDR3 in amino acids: CASTAVDRDQPQHF. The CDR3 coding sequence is TGTGCCAGTACCGCGGTGGACAGGGATCAGCCCCAGCATTTT.

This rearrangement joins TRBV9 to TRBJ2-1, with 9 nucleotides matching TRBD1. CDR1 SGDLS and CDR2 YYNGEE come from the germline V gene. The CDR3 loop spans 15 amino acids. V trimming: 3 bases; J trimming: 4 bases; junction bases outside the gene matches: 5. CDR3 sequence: CASSEAGQGYNEQFF. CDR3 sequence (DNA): TGTGCCAGCAGCGAAGCGGGACAGGGTTACAATGAGCAGTTCTTC.